Below are 14 T cell receptor beta chains sequenced from a single sample in a study of blood T cell repertoires in COVID-19. Some clones are missing from TCRdb's copy, which holds only in-frame ones; the method was immunoSEQ multiplex PCR. The table records some 270,000 clones, approximately 85% of them present only once. Sequenced: PBMCs or T cells enriched from blood (not recorded which). The receptors here all came from a woman between 45 and 60 years old with acute COVID-19.

The V gene is TRBV9, the J gene TRBJ2-7; 9 bases are shared with TRBD1. This CDR3 has 14 amino acids. The J segment lost 2 bases and the V segment lost 3 bases, leaving 3 bases of the junction unmatched. From germline, CDR1 is SGDLS and CDR2 YYNGEE. In DNA, the CDR3 is TGTGCCAGCAGCGAGGGACAGGGAACCTACGAGCAGTACTTC. It encodes CASSEGQGTYEQYF.

The rearrangement uses TRBV6-5 and TRBJ2-3; 9 bases are a match to TRBD1. V lost 4 bases, J lost 3 bases, and 5 bases stayed unmatched. Germline CDR1 reads MNHEY; CDR2 reads SVGAGI. The CDR3 is made up of 15 amino acids. The CDR3: CASSSGQGTTDTQYF. In nucleotides, the CDR3 is TGTGCCAGCAGTTCCGGACAGGGGACGACAGATACGCAGTATTTT.

This clone was counted only a few times. The V gene is TRBV30, the J gene TRBJ1-2; weak D call: TRBD1 (6 bases). CDR3 length: 15 residues. V was trimmed by 7 bases and J by 0 bases, leaving 18 bases between them. Germline CDR1 reads GTSNPN; CDR2 reads SVGIG (reference sequence). Here the CDR3 DNA reads TGTGCCTTTCAGGGACAAGGCGCTTCTAACTATGGCTACACCTTC. Translation gives CAFQGQGASNYGYTF.

The chain carries TRBV4-3 and TRBJ2-7; 8 bases map to TRBD1. V dropped 1 base and J dropped 0; count of bases not matched to a gene: 11. CDR1 and CDR2 (germline): LGHNA, YSLEER. This CDR3 has 18 amino acids. Here the CDR3 DNA reads TGCGCCAGCAGCCAAGGATTCACCGGGACAGGCGCCTCCTACGAGCAGTACTTC. This sequence encodes CASSQGFTGTGASYEQYF.

V gene TRBV19 combines with J gene TRBJ1-1; D is perhaps TRBD1 (6 bases). Germline assignment: CDR1 LNHDA and CDR2 SQIVND (reference sequence). V was trimmed by 5 bases and J by 1 base, leaving 8 bases between them. This CDR3 has 13 residues. The CDR3 reads CASSSTGNTEAFF. The CDR3, as DNA: TGTGCCAGTAGTTCGACAGGGAACACTGAAGCTTTCTTT.

The V call is TRBV5-5, the J call TRBJ2-1; D is undetermined. The V end was cut by 2 bases, the J end by 4 bases, with 13 bases between. CDR1 is SGHKS and CDR2 is YYEKEE in the germline V gene (reference sequence). The CDR3 length is 15 residues. CDR3 in amino acids: CASSFTEFLYNEQFF. Written as DNA, the CDR3 is TGTGCCAGCAGCTTTACAGAGTTTCTTTACAATGAGCAGTTCTTC.

The V gene is TRBV6-5, the J gene TRBJ1-1; TRBD1 aligns across 7 bases. CDR3 size: 14 residues. Germline CDR1 is MNHEY and CDR2 is SVGAGI. The V segment lost 9 bases and the J segment 4 bases; nucleotides outside the gene matches: 11. CDR3 sequence: CASHQTGQATEAFF. CDR3 coding DNA: TGTGCCAGTCACCAGACAGGGCAGGCCACTGAAGCTTTCTTT.

The chain has TRBV19 and TRBJ1-1, with 7 bases matching TRBD1. Germline CDR1 is LNHDA and CDR2 is SQIVND (reference sequence). The CDR3 length is 15 residues. V lost 5 bases, J lost 4 bases, and 10 bases stayed unmatched. CDR3 residues: CASSAGGRGSTEAFF. In nucleotides, the CDR3 is TGTGCCAGTAGTGCAGGGGGTCGAGGGAGCACTGAAGCTTTCTTT.

V gene TRBV19 combines with J gene TRBJ1-2; 11 nucleotides match TRBD1. Looked up from germline, CDR1 is LNHDA and CDR2 is SQIVND (reference sequence). The CDR3 loop spans 15 amino acids. Losses at the gene ends were 3 bases for V and 6 bases for J; bases not matched to a gene: 6. The CDR3 reads CASSMTGTGGNGYTF. DNA for the CDR3: TGTGCCAGTAGTATGACCGGGACAGGGGGAAATGGCTACACCTTC.

Notes on this clone: Its ends do not fully match the called genes, so a read error is possible. The chain combines TRBV7-7 with TRBJ2-5, with D possibly being TRBD1 (6 bases). There are 14 residues in the CDR3. CDR1 is SSHAT and CDR2 is FNYEAQ in the germline V gene (reference sequence). The CDR3 nucleotides are TGTGCTAGCAGCTTATCCGGACAGCAAGAGACCCAGTACTTC. Protein sequence: CASSLSGQQETQYF.

V gene TRBV4-3 combines with J gene TRBJ1-3; unclear D gene. The CDR3 length is 14 residues. Germline CDR1 reads LGHNA; CDR2 reads YSLEER. V lost 4 bases and J lost 0, with 7 bases in between. The CDR3 coding sequence is TGCGCCAGCAGCCCGGAGCTCTCTGGAAACACCATATATTTT. It encodes CASSPELSGNTIYF.

The CDR3 spells CASSVGGTLFGYTF. DNA of the CDR3: TGTGCCAGCAGCGTAGGAGGGACTCTATTTGGCTACACCTTC. This chain uses TRBV9 with TRBJ1-2, with a weak D call TRBD1 (5 bases). Germline V gene sequence: CDR1 SGDLS, CDR2 YYNGEE. V was clipped by 0 bases and J by 7 bases, with 13 bases between them. CDR3 length: 14 amino acids.

The chain has TRBV7-2 and TRBJ1-2; D remains unclear. This CDR3 contains 14 residues. V shed 1 base and J shed 3 bases, with 9 bases lying between them. Germline CDR1 is SGHTA and CDR2 is FQGNSA. CDR3 sequence (DNA): TGTGCCAGCAGCTTAGTGGTACAGCACTATGGCTACACCTTC. Its translation: CASSLVVQHYGYTF.

In this sample, this clone turned up a few times. A much larger clone differs by one base, so this may be a read error. In the same sample, other DNA sequences code for this CDR3. The gene calls are TRBV9 and TRBJ2-2; TRBD2 agrees at 9 bases. The CDR3 extends over 17 amino acids. The germline CDR1 and CDR2 sequences are SGDLS and YYNGEE. The CDR3 is CASRVAAGGPSSGELFF. The CDR3 DNA follows: TGCGCCAGCCGCGTAGCGGCGGGGGGGCCTAGTTCCGGGGAGCTGTTTTTT.